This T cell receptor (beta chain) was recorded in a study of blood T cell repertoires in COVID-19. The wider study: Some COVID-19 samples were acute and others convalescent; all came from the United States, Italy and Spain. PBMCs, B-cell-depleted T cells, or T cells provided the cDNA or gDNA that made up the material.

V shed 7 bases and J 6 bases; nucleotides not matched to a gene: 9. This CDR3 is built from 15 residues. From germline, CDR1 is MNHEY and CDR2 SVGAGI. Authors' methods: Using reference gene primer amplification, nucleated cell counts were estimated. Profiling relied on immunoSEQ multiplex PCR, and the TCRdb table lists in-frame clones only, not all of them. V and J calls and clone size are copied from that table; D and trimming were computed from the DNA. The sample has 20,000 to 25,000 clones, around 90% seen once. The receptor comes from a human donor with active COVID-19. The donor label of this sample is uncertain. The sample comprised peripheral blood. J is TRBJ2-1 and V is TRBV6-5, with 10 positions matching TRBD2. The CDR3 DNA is TGTGCCAGCACCATCGGCACTAGCGGGATCAATGAGCAGTTCTTC. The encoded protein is CASTIGTSGINEQFF.